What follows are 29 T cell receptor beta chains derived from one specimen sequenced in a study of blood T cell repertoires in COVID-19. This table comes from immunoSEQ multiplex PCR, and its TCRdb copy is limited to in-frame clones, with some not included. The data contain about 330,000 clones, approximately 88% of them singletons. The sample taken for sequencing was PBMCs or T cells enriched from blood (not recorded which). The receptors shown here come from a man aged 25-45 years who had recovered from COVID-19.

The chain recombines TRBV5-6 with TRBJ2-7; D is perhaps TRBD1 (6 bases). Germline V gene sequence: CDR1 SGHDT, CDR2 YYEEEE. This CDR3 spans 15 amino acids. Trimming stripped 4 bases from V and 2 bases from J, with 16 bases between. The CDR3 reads CASSLTLTGTYEQYF. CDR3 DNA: TGTGCCAGCAGCCTGACCTTGACAGGTACCTACGAGCAGTACTTC.

For the CDR3, the DNA is TGTGCCAGCAGTGAATGGACAGGCCAAGAGACCCAGTACTTC. Encoded protein: CASSEWTGQETQYF. The chain recombines TRBV25-1 with TRBJ2-5, with 7 bases lining up with TRBD1. The CDR3 runs to 14 residues. In germline, CDR1 is MGHDK, CDR2 SYGVNS. Trimming at V came to 1 base and at J to 1 base, leaving 0 bases not matched to a gene.

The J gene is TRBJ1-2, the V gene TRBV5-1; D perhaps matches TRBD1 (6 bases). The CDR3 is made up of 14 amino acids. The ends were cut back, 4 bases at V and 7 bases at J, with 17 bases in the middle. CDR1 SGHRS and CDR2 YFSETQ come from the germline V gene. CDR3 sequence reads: CASSLLGGARGYTF. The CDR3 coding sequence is TGCGCCAGCAGCCTACTTGGGGGGGCGCGTGGCTACACCTTC.

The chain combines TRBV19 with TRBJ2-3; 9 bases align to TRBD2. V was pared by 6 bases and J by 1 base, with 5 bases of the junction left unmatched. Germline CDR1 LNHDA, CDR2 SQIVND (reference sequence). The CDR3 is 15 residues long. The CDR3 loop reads CASSHWTSGTDTQYF. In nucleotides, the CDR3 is TGTGCCAGTAGCCACTGGACTAGCGGCACAGATACGCAGTATTTT.

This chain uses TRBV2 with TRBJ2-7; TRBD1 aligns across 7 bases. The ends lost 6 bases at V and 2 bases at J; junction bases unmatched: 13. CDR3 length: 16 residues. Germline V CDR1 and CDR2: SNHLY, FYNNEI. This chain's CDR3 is CASRRDRASDTYEQYF. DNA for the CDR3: TGTGCCAGCAGGAGAGACAGGGCTTCAGATACCTACGAGCAGTACTTC.

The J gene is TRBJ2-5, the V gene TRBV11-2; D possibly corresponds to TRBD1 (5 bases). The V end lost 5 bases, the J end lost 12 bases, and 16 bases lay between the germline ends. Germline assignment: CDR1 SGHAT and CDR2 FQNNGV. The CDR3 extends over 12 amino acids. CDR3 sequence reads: CASSRTGHIEYF. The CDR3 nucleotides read TGTGCCAGCAGCCGAACAGGTCACATAGAGTACTTC.

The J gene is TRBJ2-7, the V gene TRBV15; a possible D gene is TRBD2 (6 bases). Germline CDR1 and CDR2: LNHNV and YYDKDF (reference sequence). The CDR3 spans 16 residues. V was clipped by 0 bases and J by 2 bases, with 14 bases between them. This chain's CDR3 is CATSRDRRARTYEQYF. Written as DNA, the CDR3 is TGTGCCACCAGCAGAGACAGGAGGGCTAGAACCTACGAGCAGTACTTC.

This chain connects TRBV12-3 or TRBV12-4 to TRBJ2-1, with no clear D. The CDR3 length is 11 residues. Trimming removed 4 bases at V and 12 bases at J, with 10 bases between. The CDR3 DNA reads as TGTGCCAGCAGTTCCTTGTCGGGGCAGTTCTTC. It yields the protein CASSSLSGQFF.

CDR3 in amino acids: CASSLDRRYEKLFF. The CDR3 coding sequence is TGTGCCAGCAGCTTAGACAGGCGTTATGAAAAACTGTTTTTT. The V gene is TRBV7-2, the J gene TRBJ1-4; possible D gene TRBD1, 5 bases. Trimming took off 1 base at V and 6 bases at J, with 9 bases between the two ends. The CDR3 has 14 residues. CDR1 is SGHTA and CDR2 is FQGNSA in the germline V gene.

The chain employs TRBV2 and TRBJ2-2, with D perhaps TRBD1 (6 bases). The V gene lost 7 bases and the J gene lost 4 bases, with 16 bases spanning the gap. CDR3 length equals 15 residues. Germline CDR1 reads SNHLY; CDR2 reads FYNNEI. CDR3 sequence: CASIRGNSFTGELFF. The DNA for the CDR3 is TGTGCCAGCATCAGGGGAAACTCTTTCACCGGGGAGCTGTTTTTT. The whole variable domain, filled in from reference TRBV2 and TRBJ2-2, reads EPEVTQTPSHQVTQMGQEVILRCVPISNHLYFYWYRQILGQKVEFLVSFYNNEISEKSEIFDDQFSVERPDGSNFTLKIRSTKLEDSAMYFCASIRGNSFTGELFFGEGSRLTVL.

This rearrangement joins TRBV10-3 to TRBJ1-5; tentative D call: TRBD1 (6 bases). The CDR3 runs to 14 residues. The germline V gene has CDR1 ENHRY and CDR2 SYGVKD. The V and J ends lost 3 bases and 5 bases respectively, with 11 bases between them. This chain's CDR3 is CAISDRYRDQPQHF. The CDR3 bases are TGTGCCATCAGTGACCGCTACAGGGATCAGCCCCAGCATTTT.

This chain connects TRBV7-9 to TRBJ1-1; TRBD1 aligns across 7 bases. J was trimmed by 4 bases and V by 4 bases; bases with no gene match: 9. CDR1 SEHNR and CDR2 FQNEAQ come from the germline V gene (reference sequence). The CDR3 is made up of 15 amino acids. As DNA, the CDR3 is TGTGCCAGCAGCTCAGGGGGGAACAGGGGCACTGAAGCTTTCTTT. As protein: CASSSGGNRGTEAFF.

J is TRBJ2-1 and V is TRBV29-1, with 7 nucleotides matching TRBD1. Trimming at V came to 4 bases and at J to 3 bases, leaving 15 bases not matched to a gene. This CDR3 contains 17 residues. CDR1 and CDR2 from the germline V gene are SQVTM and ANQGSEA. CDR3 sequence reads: CSVGGVQTGRSYNEQFF. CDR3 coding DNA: TGCAGCGTTGGAGGGGTTCAGACAGGGAGAAGCTACAATGAGCAGTTCTTC.

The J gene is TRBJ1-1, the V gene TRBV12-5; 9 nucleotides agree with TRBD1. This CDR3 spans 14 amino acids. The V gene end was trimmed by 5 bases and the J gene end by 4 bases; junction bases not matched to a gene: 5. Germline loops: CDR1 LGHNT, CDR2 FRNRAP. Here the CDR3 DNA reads TGTGCTAGTGGTCCCGGGACAGGGCCCACTGAAGCTTTCTTT. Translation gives CASGPGTGPTEAFF.

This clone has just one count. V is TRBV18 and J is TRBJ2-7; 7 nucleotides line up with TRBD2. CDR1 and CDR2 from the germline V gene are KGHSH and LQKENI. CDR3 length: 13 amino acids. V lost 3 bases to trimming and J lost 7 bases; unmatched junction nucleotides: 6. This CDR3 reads CASSPRDYGEQYF. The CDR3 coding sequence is TGTGCCAGCTCACCCAGGGACTATGGGGAGCAGTACTTC.

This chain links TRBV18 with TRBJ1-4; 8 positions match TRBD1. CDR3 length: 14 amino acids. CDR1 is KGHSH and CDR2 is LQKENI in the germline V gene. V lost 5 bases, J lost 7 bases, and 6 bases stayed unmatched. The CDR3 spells CASSVDRGGEKLFF. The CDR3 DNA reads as TGTGCCAGCTCAGTAGACAGGGGCGGTGAAAAACTGTTTTTT.

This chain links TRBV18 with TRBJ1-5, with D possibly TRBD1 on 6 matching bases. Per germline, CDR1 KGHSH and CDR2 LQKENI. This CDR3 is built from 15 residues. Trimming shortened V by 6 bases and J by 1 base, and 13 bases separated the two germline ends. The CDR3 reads CASSLQGNSNQPQHF. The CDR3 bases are TGTGCCAGCTCTCTACAGGGAAACAGCAATCAGCCCCAGCATTTT.

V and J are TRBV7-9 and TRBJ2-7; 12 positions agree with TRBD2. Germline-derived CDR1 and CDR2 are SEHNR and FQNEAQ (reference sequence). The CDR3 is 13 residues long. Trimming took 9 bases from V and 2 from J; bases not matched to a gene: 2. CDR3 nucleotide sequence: TGTGCCAGTTCTAGCGGGGGGGCCTACGAGCAGTACTTC. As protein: CASSSGGAYEQYF.

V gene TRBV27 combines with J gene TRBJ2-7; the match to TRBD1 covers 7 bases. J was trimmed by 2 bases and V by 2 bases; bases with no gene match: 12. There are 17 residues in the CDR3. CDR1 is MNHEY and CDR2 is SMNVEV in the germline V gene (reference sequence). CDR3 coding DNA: TGTGCCAGCAGTTTAATACCCCCGGGACAGAGACCCTACGAGCAGTACTTC. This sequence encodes CASSLIPPGQRPYEQYF.

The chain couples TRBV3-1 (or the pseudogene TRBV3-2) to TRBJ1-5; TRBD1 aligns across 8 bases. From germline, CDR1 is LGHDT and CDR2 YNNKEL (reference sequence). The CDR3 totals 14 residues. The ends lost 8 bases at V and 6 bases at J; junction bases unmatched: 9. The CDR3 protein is CASRDRGRGQPQHF. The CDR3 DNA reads TGTGCCAGCCGCGACAGGGGACGGGGTCAGCCCCAGCATTTT.

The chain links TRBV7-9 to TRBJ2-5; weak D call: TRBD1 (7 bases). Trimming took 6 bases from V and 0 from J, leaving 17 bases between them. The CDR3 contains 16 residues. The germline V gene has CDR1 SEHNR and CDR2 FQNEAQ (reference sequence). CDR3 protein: CASSSNPGGYQETQYF. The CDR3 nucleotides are TGTGCCAGCAGTTCCAATCCAGGGGGGTACCAAGAGACCCAGTACTTC.

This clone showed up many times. The CDR3 loop reads CASSEKSGGFNEKLFF. CDR3 bases: TGTGCCAGCAGTGAAAAATCAGGGGGCTTTAATGAAAAACTGTTTTTT. The chain has TRBV2 and TRBJ1-4; 8 nucleotides agree with TRBD1. Germline V CDR1 and CDR2: SNHLY, FYNNEI. With 2 bases clipped from V and 4 bases from J, the junction kept 6 bases outside the gene matches. This CDR3 is built from 16 residues.

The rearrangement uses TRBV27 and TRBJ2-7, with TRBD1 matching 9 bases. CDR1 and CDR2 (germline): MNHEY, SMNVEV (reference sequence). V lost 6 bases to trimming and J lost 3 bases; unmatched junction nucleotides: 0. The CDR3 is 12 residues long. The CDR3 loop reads CASRTGGYEQYF. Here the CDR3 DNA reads TGTGCCAGCAGGACAGGGGGCTACGAGCAGTACTTC.

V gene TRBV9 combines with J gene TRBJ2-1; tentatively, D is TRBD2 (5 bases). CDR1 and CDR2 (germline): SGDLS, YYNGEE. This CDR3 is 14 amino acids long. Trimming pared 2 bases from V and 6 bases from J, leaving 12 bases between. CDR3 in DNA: TGTGCCAGCAGCGTTCCTAACGAGGGCAATGAGCAGTTCTTC. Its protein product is CASSVPNEGNEQFF.

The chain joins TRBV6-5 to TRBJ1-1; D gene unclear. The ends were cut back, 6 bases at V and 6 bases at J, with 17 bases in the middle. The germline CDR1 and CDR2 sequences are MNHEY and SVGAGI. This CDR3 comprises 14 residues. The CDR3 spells CASRQTSEGAEAFF. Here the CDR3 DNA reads TGTGCCAGCAGGCAGACATCAGAGGGAGCTGAAGCTTTCTTT.

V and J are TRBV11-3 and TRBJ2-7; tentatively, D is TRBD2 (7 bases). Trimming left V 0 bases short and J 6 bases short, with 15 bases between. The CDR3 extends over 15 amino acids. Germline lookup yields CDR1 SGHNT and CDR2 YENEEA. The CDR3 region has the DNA TGTGCCAGCAGCTTAGATGGTGGGGGGGCCACCGAGCAGTACTTC. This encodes CASSLDGGGATEQYF.

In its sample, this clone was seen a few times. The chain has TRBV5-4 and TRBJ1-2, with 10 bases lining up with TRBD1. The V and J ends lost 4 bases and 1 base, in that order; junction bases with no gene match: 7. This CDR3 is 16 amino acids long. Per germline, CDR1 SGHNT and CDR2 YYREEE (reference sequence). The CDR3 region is CASSAPTGGINYGYTF. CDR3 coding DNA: TGTGCCAGCAGCGCGCCGACAGGGGGCATTAACTATGGCTACACCTTC.

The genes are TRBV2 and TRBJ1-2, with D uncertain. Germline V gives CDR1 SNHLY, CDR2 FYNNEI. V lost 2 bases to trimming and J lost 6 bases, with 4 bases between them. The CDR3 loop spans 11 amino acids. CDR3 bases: TGTGCCAGCAGTGAACCGGATGGCTACACCTTC. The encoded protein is CASSEPDGYTF.

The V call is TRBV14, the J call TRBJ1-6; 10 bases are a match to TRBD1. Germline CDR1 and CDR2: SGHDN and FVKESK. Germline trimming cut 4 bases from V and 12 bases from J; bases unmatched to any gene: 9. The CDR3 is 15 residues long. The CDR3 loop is CASSPPGQGSLPLHF. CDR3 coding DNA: TGTGCCAGCAGCCCTCCGGGACAGGGGTCTTTACCCCTCCACTTT. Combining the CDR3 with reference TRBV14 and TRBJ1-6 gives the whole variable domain EAGVTQFPSHSVIEKGQTVTLRCDPISGHDNLYWYRRVMGKEIKFLLHFVKESKQDESGMPNNRFLAERTGGTYSTLKVQPAELEDSGVYFCASSPPGQGSLPLHFGNGTRLTVT.